These 32 T cell receptor beta chains were all obtained from the same sample, sequenced in a study of OX40 agonist ivuxolimab in advanced cancers. Sequencing was performed with immunoSEQ multiplex PCR; in TCRdb, only in-frame clones are kept and a portion is missing. The table shows 100,000 or so clones, with roughly 95% occurring only once. This specimen consisted of CD4+ or CD8+ T cells sorted from blood, obtained in a trial of the OX40 agonist ivuxolimab. The receptor set was obtained from an adult with an advanced solid tumor such as melanoma, head and neck, liver or kidney cancer.

CDR3 in amino acids: CASSILGNYNEQFF. CDR3 in DNA: TGTGCCAGTAGTATTTTAGGGAATTACAATGAGCAGTTCTTC. The chain combines TRBV19 with TRBJ2-1; no definite D call. Trimming left V 3 bases short and J 4 bases short, with 10 bases between. Germline loops: CDR1 LNHDA, CDR2 SQIVND (reference sequence). This CDR3 region has 14 residues.

The chain recombines TRBV27 with TRBJ1-2; 9 nucleotides align to TRBD1. Germline V gene sequence: CDR1 MNHEY, CDR2 SMNVEV (reference sequence). With 6 bases clipped from V and 6 bases from J, the junction kept 5 bases outside the gene matches. CDR3 length equals 13 residues. The CDR3: CASSSQGAHGYTF. The CDR3 DNA is TGTGCCAGCAGCTCACAGGGGGCGCATGGCTACACCTTC.

This clone was found once. J is TRBJ2-1 and V is TRBV4-3, with D uncertain. The CDR3 has 15 residues. V lost 1 base to trimming and J lost 2 bases, with 9 bases between them. In germline, CDR1 is LGHNA, CDR2 YSLEER. The DNA for the CDR3 is TGCGCCAGCAGCCAAGGAGGAGTACCCTACAATGAGCAGTTCTTC. Residues: CASSQGGVPYNEQFF.

This chain joins TRBV11-2 and TRBJ2-7, with unresolved D. Germline V gives CDR1 SGHAT, CDR2 FQNNGV. The CDR3 consists of 16 residues. V was pared by 3 bases and J by 6 bases, with 21 bases between. CDR3 sequence reads: CASSLDGGARKGEQYF. CDR3 DNA: TGTGCCAGCAGCTTGGATGGCGGTGCCAGGAAGGGCGAGCAGTACTTC.

The chain carries TRBV5-6 and TRBJ2-7; D is possibly TRBD1 (6 bases). The germline V gene has CDR1 SGHDT and CDR2 YYEEEE. V lost 0 bases, J lost 1 base, and 8 bases lay in between. The CDR3 consists of 14 residues. The CDR3 loop reads CASSLGQASYEQYF. CDR3 sequence (DNA): TGTGCCAGCAGCTTGGGACAGGCGTCCTACGAGCAGTACTTC. Variable domain in full (rest from reference TRBV5-6 and TRBJ2-7): DAGVTQSPTHLIKTRGQQVTLRCSPKSGHDTVSWYQQALGQGPQFIFQYYEEEERQRGNFPDRFSGHQFPNYSSELNVNALLLGDSALYLCASSLGQASYEQYFGPGTRLTVT.

Here the CDR3 DNA reads TGTGCCAGCAGCGCACTACTACAGGGGGCGAATGGCTACACCTTC. The encoded protein is CASSALLQGANGYTF. This rearrangement joins TRBV9 to TRBJ1-2; 9 bases fit TRBD1. Germline CDR1 and CDR2: SGDLS and YYNGEE. This CDR3 region has 15 residues. Trimming at V came to 3 bases and at J to 6 bases, leaving 9 bases not matched to a gene.

This chain uses TRBV28 with TRBJ2-3, with TRBD1 matching over 9 bases. V was clipped by 1 base and J by 4 bases; unmatched bases: 6. The CDR3 totals 16 residues. The V gene's germline CDR1 is MDHEN and CDR2 SYDVKM. CDR3: CASSLLGQGAADTQYF. The DNA for the CDR3 is TGTGCCAGCAGTTTATTGGGACAGGGCGCCGCAGATACGCAGTATTTT. Complete variable domain (other parts from reference TRBV28 and TRBJ2-3): DVKVTQSSRYLVKRTGEKVFLECVQDMDHENMFWYRQDPGLGLRLIYFSYDVKMKEKGDIPEGYSVSREKKERFSLILESASTNQTSMYLCASSLLGQGAADTQYFGPGTRLTVL.

This chain uses TRBV19 with TRBJ2-1; no definite D call. With 2 bases removed from V and 5 bases from J, the gap between germline ends came to 13 bases. Germline V gives CDR1 LNHDA, CDR2 SQIVND (reference sequence). The CDR3 is made up of 15 amino acids. CDR3 coding DNA: TGTGCCAGTAGTATACTATTGTGGACGGACAATGAGCAGTTCTTC. It encodes CASSILLWTDNEQFF.

CDR3 sequence reads: CASSQGLGEQYF. CDR3 DNA: TGTGCCAGCAGCCAAGGTCTAGGCGAGCAGTACTTC. The gene calls are TRBV14 and TRBJ2-7, with D unresolved. The germline gives CDR1 SGHDN, CDR2 FVKESK. Between the trimmed V and J ends, which lost 1 base and 6 bases, there was a span of 7 bases. This CDR3 has 12 residues.

The gene calls are TRBV13 and TRBJ1-2, with D maybe TRBD1 (5 bases). The CDR3 runs 16 residues. The V end lost 0 bases, the J end lost 0 bases, and 11 bases lay between the germline ends. The germline V gene has CDR1 PRHDT and CDR2 FYEKMQ (reference sequence). DNA of the CDR3: TGTGCCAGCAGCTTAGGGGGGATGACAGCTAACTATGGCTACACCTTC. It encodes CASSLGGMTANYGYTF.

The chain carries TRBV4-1 and TRBJ1-1; D is unclear. The V end was cut by 0 bases, the J end by 0 bases, with 23 bases between. CDR3 length: 20 residues. From germline, CDR1 is MGHRA and CDR2 YSYEKL. The CDR3 DNA reads TGCGCCAGCAGCCAAGAGAGGTTAGCCATTCGGGCCTCACTGAACACTGAAGCTTTCTTT. Translation gives CASSQERLAIRASLNTEAFF.

This sequence joins TRBV6-1 and TRBJ1-3; perhaps TRBD1 as D (5 bases). Per germline, CDR1 MNHNS and CDR2 SASEGT. The CDR3 loop spans 15 amino acids. The V end was cut by 1 base, the J end by 2 bases, with 9 bases between. The CDR3 region is CASSEGLGAGNTIYF. The CDR3 nucleotides are TGTGCCAGCAGTGAAGGTTTGGGGGCTGGAAACACCATATATTTT.

The CDR3 DNA follows: TGTGCCAGCAGTTTGCCATCCAACTACAATGAGCAGTTCTTC. This gives the protein CASSLPSNYNEQFF. The chain is built from TRBV27 and TRBJ2-1; D is uncertain. Germline CDR1 MNHEY, CDR2 SMNVEV (reference sequence). Between the trimmed V and J ends, which lost 3 bases and 3 bases, there was a span of 9 bases. The CDR3 contains 14 residues.

This chain joins TRBV7-8 and TRBJ2-1, with D possibly matching TRBD1 (6 bases). Between the trimmed V and J ends, which lost 1 base and 8 bases, there was a span of 9 bases. The germline gives CDR1 SGHVS, CDR2 FQNEAQ. The CDR3 is made up of 13 amino acids. The CDR3 sequence: CASSLGAGDEQFF. The CDR3 DNA reads TGTGCCAGCAGCTTAGGGGCAGGGGATGAGCAGTTCTTC.

The chain links TRBV19 to TRBJ2-1; TRBD1 or TRBD2 may be the D gene (5 bases each). Germline CDR1 and CDR2: LNHDA and SQIVND (reference sequence). V was clipped by 3 bases and J by 4 bases, with 10 bases between them. CDR3 length: 14 amino acids. CDR3 residues: CASSMGESYNEQFF. In DNA form, the CDR3 reads TGTGCCAGTAGTATGGGGGAGAGTTACAATGAGCAGTTCTTC.

This chain uses TRBV27 with TRBJ2-1, with unresolved D. The length of the CDR3 is 14 residues. Between the trimmed V and J ends, which lost 5 bases and 5 bases, there was a span of 13 bases. Germline V gene data show CDR1 as MNHEY and CDR2 as SMNVEV (reference sequence). This CDR3 reads CASSGLITHNEQFF. CDR3 sequence (DNA): TGTGCCAGCAGTGGGCTTATTACCCACAATGAGCAGTTCTTC.

This chain joins TRBV28 and TRBJ1-4; 7 bases are shared with TRBD1. The trim removed 8 bases at V and 3 bases at J, leaving 6 bases unmatched. The CDR3 has 14 residues. CDR1 MDHEN and CDR2 SYDVKM come from the germline V gene. The CDR3 reads CASGTTGSNEKLFF. CDR3 nucleotide sequence: TGTGCCAGCGGAACGACAGGGTCTAATGAAAAACTGTTTTTT.

This chain connects TRBV6-5 to TRBJ2-7; D may be TRBD1 (6 bases). With 6 bases removed from V and 3 bases from J, the gap between germline ends came to 15 bases. From germline, CDR1 is MNHEY and CDR2 SVGAGI. The CDR3 runs 14 residues. The CDR3 DNA reads TGTGCCAGCAGCTTAAACCGGGACAACTACGAGCAGTACTTC. Amino acid sequence: CASSLNRDNYEQYF.

V and J are TRBV7-6 and TRBJ2-7; the match to TRBD1 covers 7 bases. Germline V CDR1 and CDR2: SGHVS, FNYEAQ. The ends lost 4 bases at V and 3 bases at J; junction bases unmatched: 9. The CDR3 contains 15 residues. CDR3 sequence (DNA): TGTGCCAGCAGCTGGGGCGACAGGGCTAGCTACGAGCAGTACTTC. It codes for CASSWGDRASYEQYF.

The chain combines TRBV4-1 with TRBJ2-7; D not certain. CDR3 length: 13 residues. V was pared by 4 bases and J by 0 bases, with 7 bases between. Germline CDR1 is MGHRA and CDR2 is YSYEKL. The CDR3 coding sequence is TGCGCCAGCAGCCCTTCATCCTCCTACGAGCAGTACTTC. Protein: CASSPSSSYEQYF.

The chain links TRBV5-4 to TRBJ2-3; 10 positions match TRBD2. J lost 4 bases, V lost 2 bases, and 4 bases had no gene match. In germline, CDR1 is SGHNT, CDR2 YYREEE (reference sequence). CDR3 size: 15 residues. Written as DNA, the CDR3 is TGTGCCAGCAGCTTTCTAGCGGGGGTGGCAGATACGCAGTATTTT. Translating gives CASSFLAGVADTQYF. Using reference TRBV5-4 and TRBJ2-3 for the parts outside the CDR3, the full variable domain is ETGVTQSPTHLIKTRGQQVTLRCSSQSGHNTVSWYQQALGQGPQFIFQYYREEENGRGNFPPRFSGLQFPNYSSELNVNALELDDSALYLCASSFLAGVADTQYFGPGTRLTVL.

The chain has TRBV11-2 and TRBJ2-7; 8 nucleotides agree with TRBD1. Per the germline V gene, CDR1 is SGHAT and CDR2 is FQNNGV. The CDR3 runs 12 residues. The V segment lost 6 bases and the J segment 6 bases; nucleotides outside the gene matches: 4. The CDR3 region is CASSFTGGEQYF. Here the CDR3 DNA reads TGTGCCAGCAGTTTTACAGGGGGCGAGCAGTACTTC. The variable domain in full, with the rest retrieved from reference TRBV11-2 and TRBJ2-7, is EAGVAQSPRYKIIEKRQSVAFWCNPISGHATLYWYQQILGQGPKLLIQFQNNGVVDDSQLPKDRFSAERLKGVDSTLKIQPAKLEDSAVYLCASSFTGGEQYFGPGTRLTVT.

This chain uses TRBV7-8 with TRBJ1-5; D uncertain. The V gene lost 2 bases and the J gene lost 0 bases, with 17 bases spanning the gap. Germline values: CDR1 SGHVS, CDR2 FQNEAQ. The CDR3 contains 18 residues. In DNA, the CDR3 is TGTGCCAGCAGCTTATGGTATGAGGCGGGATATAGCAATCAGCCCCAGCATTTT. This translates into CASSLWYEAGYSNQPQHF.

The chain carries TRBV27 and TRBJ2-2; D is undetermined. The V gene lost 2 bases and the J gene lost 9 bases, with 7 bases spanning the gap. This CDR3 spans 12 amino acids. Germline lookup yields CDR1 MNHEY and CDR2 SMNVEV (reference sequence). This CDR3 is CASSLIGRELFF. The CDR3 nucleotides are TGTGCCAGCAGTTTAATTGGACGGGAGCTGTTTTTT.

The rearrangement joins TRBV7-6 to TRBJ2-7; D ambiguous. Trimming shortened V by 3 bases and J by 5 bases, and 14 bases separated the two germline ends. The germline V gene has CDR1 SGHVS and CDR2 FNYEAQ. CDR3 length equals 14 residues. CDR3 amino acids: CASSLERSADEQYF. As DNA, the CDR3 is TGTGCCAGCAGCTTGGAGAGGTCGGCAGACGAGCAGTACTTC.

This clone is a singleton in its sample. The CDR3 reads CAISESAGGGQPQHF. In nucleotides, the CDR3 is TGTGCCATCAGTGAGTCGGCAGGGGGAGGTCAGCCCCAGCATTTT. The gene calls are TRBV10-3 and TRBJ1-5; 7 nucleotides match TRBD1. V gave up 0 bases and J gave up 6 bases; unmatched junction bases: 5. Looked up from germline, CDR1 is ENHRY and CDR2 is SYGVKD. The length of the CDR3 is 15 residues.

Comment on this clone: Other DNA variants within this sample encode the same CDR3. This rearrangement joins TRBV27 to TRBJ1-6; D uncertain. In germline, CDR1 is MNHEY, CDR2 SMNVEV (reference sequence). CDR3 length: 12 residues. The V gene lost 3 bases and the J gene lost 7 bases, with 4 bases spanning the gap. For the CDR3, the DNA is TGTGCCAGCAGTTTGAGGAATTCACCCCTCCACTTT. Translation gives CASSLRNSPLHF.

V gene TRBV7-6 combines with J gene TRBJ2-5, with D tentatively TRBD1 (6 bases). Trimming cost V 3 bases and J 5 bases, with 16 bases left between them. Per germline, CDR1 SGHVS and CDR2 FNYEAQ. The CDR3 has 15 residues. CDR3: CASSFDLPDRETQYF. CDR3 DNA: TGTGCCAGCAGCTTTGACCTTCCAGACAGGGAGACCCAGTACTTC.

The chain links TRBV28 to TRBJ2-1; 15 bases fit TRBD2. The CDR3 has 16 amino acids. Germline-derived CDR1 and CDR2 are MDHEN and SYDVKM. V was pared by 8 bases and J by 7 bases, with 9 bases of the junction left unmatched. CDR3 loop: CASAWTSGGAGNEQFF. The CDR3 region has the DNA TGTGCCAGCGCGTGGACTAGCGGGGGGGCCGGGAATGAGCAGTTCTTC.

The V and J genes are TRBV6-5 and TRBJ2-1; D is perhaps TRBD2 (6 bases). The V gene lost 4 bases and the J gene lost 5 bases, with 15 bases spanning the gap. CDR3 length: 15 residues. Germline V gives CDR1 MNHEY, CDR2 SVGAGI. The CDR3 coding sequence is TGTGCCAGCAGTTTCGGAGGGGACGAAAACAATGAGCAGTTCTTC. Protein: CASSFGGDENNEQFF.

The chain combines TRBV7-9 with TRBJ2-1; weak D call: TRBD2 (5 bases). The CDR3 is made up of 16 amino acids. Germline V lookup: CDR1 SEHNR, CDR2 FQNEAQ (reference sequence). Trimming pared 1 base from V and 0 bases from J, leaving 10 bases between. The CDR3 spells CASSLGAAASYNEQFF. The CDR3 nucleotides read TGTGCCAGCAGCTTAGGGGCAGCGGCCTCCTACAATGAGCAGTTCTTC.

V is TRBV10-2 and J is TRBJ2-5; TRBD2 is a possible D gene (6 bases). Germline V lookup: CDR1 WSHSY, CDR2 SAAADI. Trimming took off 4 bases at V and 0 bases at J, with 21 bases between the two ends. This CDR3 contains 18 residues. This CDR3 reads CASSALAKRGENQETQYF. DNA for the CDR3: TGCGCCAGCAGTGCGCTGGCCAAGCGCGGGGAAAACCAAGAGACCCAGTACTTC.